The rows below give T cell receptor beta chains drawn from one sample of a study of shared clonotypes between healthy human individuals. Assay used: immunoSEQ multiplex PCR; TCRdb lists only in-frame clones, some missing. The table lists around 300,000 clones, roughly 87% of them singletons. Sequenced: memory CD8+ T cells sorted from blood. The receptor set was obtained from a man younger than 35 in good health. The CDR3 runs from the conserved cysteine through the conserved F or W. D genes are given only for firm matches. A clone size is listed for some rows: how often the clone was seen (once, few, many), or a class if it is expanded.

CASSGQGGTYEQYF | TGTGCCAGCAGTGGCCAGGGGGGAACCTACGAGCAGTACTTC | TRBV27 | - | TRBJ2-7 | -
CASSVGGYVTDTQYF | TGTGCCAGCAGCGTTGGGGGGTATGTCACAGATACGCAGTATTTT | TRBV9 | - | TRBJ2-3 | -
CAWSFGNTEAFF | TGTGCCTGGAGCTTTGGGAACACTGAAGCTTTCTTT | TRBV30 | - | TRBJ1-1 | -
CAWAPLAGGSEQYF | TGTGCCTGGGCCCCACTAGCGGGAGGGAGCGAGCAGTACTTC | TRBV30 | TRBD2 | TRBJ2-7 | -
CASSLLGPWDNEQFF | TGCGCCAGCAGCTTGTTGGGGCCCTGGGACAATGAGCAGTTCTTC | TRBV5-1 | - | TRBJ2-1 | -
CASSLATGANEQYF | TGTGCCAGCAGCTTAGCGACGGGGGCGAACGAGCAGTACTTC | TRBV7-2 | - | TRBJ2-7 | -
CASSESRGVAKNIQYF | TGTGCCAGCTCGGAGTCCAGGGGCGTAGCCAAAAACATTCAGTACTTC | TRBV6-6 | - | TRBJ2-4 | -
CASSYAGPGNTIYF | TGTGCCAGCAGTTACGCAGGCCCTGGAAACACCATATATTTT | TRBV6-5 | - | TRBJ1-3 | few
CASSLGGRDYEQYF | TGTGCCAGCAGCTTAGGCGGCAGGGACTACGAGCAGTACTTC | TRBV7-8 | - | TRBJ2-7 | -
CASSDSIGDEQFF | TGTGCCAGCAGTGACTCGATAGGGGATGAGCAGTTCTTC | TRBV6-4 | - | TRBJ2-1 | once
CASSPGTGNQPQHF | TGTGCCAGCAGTCCCGGGACAGGCAATCAGCCCCAGCATTTT | TRBV11-2 | TRBD1 | TRBJ1-5 | -
CASSQKGGRDAFF | TGCGCCAGCAGCCAAAAGGGGGGCCGGGATGCTTTCTTT | TRBV4-1 | - | TRBJ1-1 | -
CASSSRGVVDTGELFF | TGTGCCAGCAGCTCCCGGGGGGTGGTAGACACCGGGGAGCTGTTTTTT | TRBV5-4 | TRBD2 | TRBJ2-2 | -
CASSSGENTEAFF | TGTGCCAGCAGCTCAGGGGAGAACACTGAAGCTTTCTTT | TRBV11-3 | - | TRBJ1-1 | -
CASSLSPLGRGPGNTIYF | TGTGCCAGCAGTTTATCCCCGTTAGGCAGGGGGCCTGGAAACACCATATATTTT | TRBV28 | TRBD1 | TRBJ1-3 | -
CASSLGAGYNEQFF | TGCGCCAGCAGCTTGGGAGCAGGATACAATGAGCAGTTCTTC | TRBV5-1 | - | TRBJ2-1 | -
CASSWVLGGETQYF | TGTGCCAGCAGTTGGGTCCTGGGAGGGGAGACCCAGTACTTC | TRBV6-5 | TRBD2 | TRBJ2-5 | once
CASSYFTAGELFF | TGTGCCAGCAGTTACTTCACGGCCGGGGAGCTGTTTTTT | TRBV6-9 | - | TRBJ2-2 | -
CASSLQGVGTGELFF | TGTGCCAGCAGCCTCCAGGGGGTTGGTACCGGGGAGCTGTTTTTT | TRBV14 | TRBD1 | TRBJ2-2 | -
CASSTDRGYGYTF | TGTGCCAGCAGTACCGACAGGGGCTATGGCTACACCTTC | TRBV27 | TRBD1 | TRBJ1-2 | once
CAWSVHEQETQYF | TGTGCCTGGAGCGTACACGAACAAGAGACCCAGTACTTC | TRBV30 | - | TRBJ2-5 | once
CASSETGVPRETQYF | TGTGCCAGCAGTGAGACAGGGGTTCCACGGGAGACCCAGTACTTC | TRBV28 | TRBD1 | TRBJ2-5 | -
CASSPSSYNEQFF | TGTGCCAGCAGCCCCAGCTCCTACAATGAGCAGTTCTTC | TRBV6-5 | - | TRBJ2-1 | -
CASSLDGTVEAFF | TGCGCCAGCAGCTTGGACGGGACCGTAGAAGCTTTCTTT | TRBV5-1 | - | TRBJ1-1 | -
CSVEWLAGGPWKETQYF | TGCAGCGTTGAGTGGTTAGCGGGGGGGCCATGGAAAGAGACCCAGTACTTC | TRBV29-1 | TRBD2 | TRBJ2-5 | -
CAWSVGAGGETQYF | TGTGCCTGGAGTGTGGGAGCGGGCGGGGAGACCCAGTACTTC | TRBV30 | - | TRBJ2-5 | -
CASSLQGAYEQFF | TGTGCCAGCAGTTTACAGGGGGCCTATGAGCAGTTCTTC | TRBV27 | TRBD1 | TRBJ2-1 | -
CASSFGPEAFF | TGCGCCAGCAGCTTTGGGCCTGAAGCTTTCTTT | TRBV5-1 | - | TRBJ1-1 | -
CASSEELDRRSYEQYF | TGTGCCAGCAGTGAAGAGCTGGACAGGCGTTCCTACGAGCAGTACTTC | TRBV6-1 | TRBD1 | TRBJ2-7 | -
CASSPGTNYNEQFF | TGTGCCAGCAGCCCTGGGACTAACTACAATGAGCAGTTCTTC | TRBV5-4 | TRBD2 | TRBJ2-1 | many
CASSHPTGTYNEQFF | TGTGCCAGCAGCCACCCGACAGGGACCTACAATGAGCAGTTCTTC | TRBV7-9 | TRBD1 | TRBJ2-1 | -
CASSVAGTDTQYF | TGTGCCAGCAGCGTAGCGGGGACAGATACGCAGTATTTT | TRBV11-2 | TRBD2 | TRBJ2-3 | -
CASSEVGRGYEQYF | TGTGCCAGCAGTGAAGTAGGCAGGGGCTACGAGCAGTACTTC | TRBV6-1 | - | TRBJ2-7 | -
CASSEGQGHTEAFF | TGCGCCAGCAGCGAAGGACAGGGGCACACTGAAGCTTTCTTT | TRBV5-1 | TRBD1 | TRBJ1-1 | -
CAWSPGQGREPQHF | TGTGCCTGGAGCCCCGGACAGGGAAGGGAGCCCCAGCATTTT | TRBV30 | TRBD1 | TRBJ1-5 | once
CASSFEGALEETQYF | TGTGCCAGCAGCTTCGAGGGGGCCCTCGAAGAGACCCAGTACTTC | TRBV13 | TRBD1 | TRBJ2-5 | -
CASSLAIGDYEQYF | TGTGCCAGCAGCTTGGCCATAGGGGACTACGAGCAGTACTTC | TRBV11-2 | - | TRBJ2-7 | -
CASSFGTYNEQFF | TGCGCCAGCAGCTTCGGGACCTACAATGAGCAGTTCTTC | TRBV5-1 | - | TRBJ2-1 | -
CASSPFLTGTGLRGAYEQYF | TGCGCCAGCAGCCCTTTCCTGACAGGGACGGGGCTTCGGGGTGCCTACGAGCAGTACTTC | TRBV4-1 | TRBD1 | TRBJ2-7 | -
CASSSTGPVEFF | TGTGCCAGCAGCTCTACGGGGCCCGTAGAGTTCTTC | TRBV7-2 | - | TRBJ2-1 | -
CASSSSGTGSYEQYF | TGTGCCAGCAGCTCGTCTGGGACGGGCTCCTACGAGCAGTACTTC | TRBV7-6 | - | TRBJ2-7 | -
CASSHLPGLAGGPDHYEQYF | TGTGCCAGCAGCCACCTCCCGGGACTAGCGGGAGGGCCGGATCACTACGAGCAGTACTTC | TRBV27 | TRBD2 | TRBJ2-7 | -
CASSLIGGGETQYF | TGTGCCAGCAGCTTAATAGGCGGCGGAGAGACCCAGTACTTC | TRBV5-4 | - | TRBJ2-5 | -
CASSLWTEGRYNEQFF | TGCGCCAGCAGCCTCTGGACAGAGGGGCGATACAATGAGCAGTTCTTC | TRBV5-1 | - | TRBJ2-1 | -
CASSYFLGTGDDGYTF | TGTGCCAGCAGTTACTTCCTGGGGACAGGGGATGATGGCTACACCTTC | TRBV6-5 | TRBD1 | TRBJ1-2 | -
CASSLMQGGSYEQYF | TGCGCCAGCAGCTTAATGCAGGGGGGCTCCTACGAGCAGTACTTC | TRBV4-1 | - | TRBJ2-7 | -
CASSQALGESSYEQYF | TGCGCCAGCAGCCAAGCTCTCGGTGAAAGCTCCTACGAGCAGTACTTC | TRBV4-3 | - | TRBJ2-7 | -
CASSVESGSSYEQYF | TGTGCCAGCAGCGTAGAGTCAGGGAGCTCCTACGAGCAGTACTTC | TRBV9 | - | TRBJ2-7 | -
CASSLELALWDEQFF | TGTGCCAGCAGCTTAGAACTAGCTCTTTGGGATGAGCAGTTCTTC | TRBV11-2 | - | TRBJ2-1 | -
CASSERAGLYQETQYF | TGTGCCAGTAGTGAGCGAGCGGGATTGTACCAAGAGACCCAGTACTTC | TRBV19 | TRBD2 | TRBJ2-5 | few
CASSPGADTVETQYF | TGTGCCAGCAGCCCCGGGGCAGACACCGTAGAGACCCAGTACTTC | TRBV9 | - | TRBJ2-5 | -
CASSLRELAGQETQYF | TGTGCCAGCAGCTTAAGAGAACTAGCGGGCCAAGAGACCCAGTACTTC | TRBV7-9 | TRBD2 | TRBJ2-5 | -
CASSVGSNNLADNEQFF | TGTGCCAGCAGCGTAGGTAGTAATAATCTAGCCGACAATGAGCAGTTCTTC | TRBV9 | - | TRBJ2-1 | many
CASSSHMTSGGQDEQYF | TGTGCCAGCAGCTCGCATATGACCTCAGGGGGCCAAGACGAGCAGTACTTC | TRBV7-9 | TRBD1 | TRBJ2-7 | -
CSVAGTPSREQYF | TGCAGCGTTGCTGGTACCCCCTCAAGGGAGCAGTACTTC | TRBV29-1 | - | TRBJ2-7 | -
CAWSVGDNYGYTF | TGTGCCTGGAGTGTAGGGGATAACTATGGCTACACCTTC | TRBV30 | - | TRBJ1-2 | -
CASSLRRGGAYEQYF | TGTGCCAGCAGTTTGAGGCGGGGGGGAGCCTACGAGCAGTACTTC | TRBV28 | TRBD2 | TRBJ2-7 | -
CASSLSPWNTEAFF | TGTGCCAGCAGCTTAAGCCCTTGGAACACTGAAGCTTTCTTT | TRBV7-9 | - | TRBJ1-1 | -
CASSYGASYNEQFF | TGTGCCAGCAGTTACGGGGCTAGTTACAATGAGCAGTTCTTC | TRBV6-6 | - | TRBJ2-1 | -